Following are 9 T cell receptor beta chains from one sample sequenced in a study of HIV-infected patients and healthy controls. cDNA was made from about 500 ng RNA using alpha and beta constant primers. Each of the alpha and beta chains got its own library through chain-specific third strand synthesis with indices. TCRdb called the 5' RACE reads again in MiXCR, with one record for every CDR3 protein. The sample carries 20,000 to 30,000 distinct CDR3 sequences, 8.5% to 9% recorded once. The repertoire came from unfractionated whole blood and reflected all unsorted peripheral T cells. Sequenced input: blood. Source of these receptors: an adult in good health.

This clonotype was counted a few times. V usage is TRBV14 and J usage is TRBJ2-3, with 13 bases aligning to TRBD2. The CDR3 covers 17 residues. CDR1 is SGHDN and CDR2 is FVKESK in the germline V gene. Germline trimming cut 2 bases from V and 6 bases from J; bases unmatched to any gene: 8. CDR3 nucleotides: TGTGCCAGCAGCCAAACCGGGACTAGCGGGGCTGCGGATACGCAGTATTTT. Encoded protein: CASSQTGTSGAADTQYF.

This clonotype was found many times. J is TRBJ1-1 and V is TRBV18; 8 bases align to TRBD1. Losses at the gene ends were 3 bases for V and 0 bases for J; bases not matched to a gene: 0. Per germline, CDR1 KGHSH and CDR2 LQKENI. CDR3 length: 14 residues. The CDR3 DNA is TGTGCCAGCTCACCGGGACAGGTGAACACTGAAGCTTTCTTT. This encodes CASSPGQVNTEAFF.

In its sample, this clonotype was seen many times. The genes are TRBV6-6 and TRBJ1-1, with 8 bases lining up with TRBD1. Per germline, CDR1 MNHNY and CDR2 SVGAGI (reference sequence). The CDR3 covers 13 residues. J was trimmed by 4 bases and V by 4 bases; bases with no gene match: 2. CDR3 sequence: CASSWTGSTEAFF. The CDR3 DNA reads as TGTGCCAGCAGTTGGACAGGGAGCACTGAAGCTTTCTTT.

This clonotype was detected many times. This chain joins TRBV4-3 and TRBJ2-2; weak D call: TRBD1 (6 bases). The CDR3 consists of 17 residues. The V gene lost 4 bases and the J gene lost 4 bases, with 19 bases spanning the gap. Germline-derived CDR1 and CDR2 are LGHNA and YSLEER. CDR3 region: CASSPRSAPGVTGELFF. The DNA of the CDR3 is TGCGCCAGCAGCCCGCGATCCGCCCCAGGGGTCACCGGGGAGCTGTTTTTT.

The rearrangement joins TRBV5-4 to TRBJ1-3, with D tentatively TRBD1 (5 bases). The germline V gene has CDR1 SGHNT and CDR2 YYREEE (reference sequence). The CDR3 totals 17 residues. Trimming cost V 3 bases and J 0 bases, with 16 bases left between them. The CDR3 is CASSWGDPGTSGNTIYF. In DNA form, the CDR3 reads TGTGCCAGCAGCTGGGGGGACCCGGGTACCTCTGGAAACACCATATATTTT.

The gene calls are TRBV12-3 or TRBV12-4 and TRBJ1-2; D possibly corresponds to TRBD1 (6 bases). The CDR3 runs 14 residues. Deletions cut 7 bases from V and 6 bases from J, with 18 bases between. DNA of the CDR3: TGTGCCAGCACAACCCAACAGGGCGTTAATGGCTACACCTTC. Residues: CASTTQQGVNGYTF.

This clonotype was picked up many times. The rearrangement joins TRBV9 to TRBJ2-3; no clear D gene. Per the germline V gene, CDR1 is SGDLS and CDR2 is YYNGEE. V was trimmed by 0 bases and J by 4 bases, leaving 9 bases between them. This CDR3 contains 14 residues. The CDR3 is CASSVDSSPDTQYF. In DNA, the CDR3 is TGTGCCAGCAGCGTAGATAGCTCCCCAGATACGCAGTATTTT.

This clonotype has at least ten counts. The genes are TRBV29-1 and TRBJ2-5, with no clear D. The V gene's germline CDR1 is SQVTM and CDR2 ANQGSEA. V was trimmed by 1 base and J by 5 bases, leaving 5 bases between them. CDR3 size: 11 residues. The CDR3 reads CSVEVEETQYF. The CDR3 DNA is TGCAGCGTTGAAGTGGAGGAGACCCAGTACTTC.

The gene calls are TRBV5-6 and TRBJ2-6; possible D gene TRBD1, 6 bases. V was shortened by 1 base and J by 3 bases, with 20 bases between the two germline ends. The CDR3 is 19 residues long. Germline CDR1 and CDR2: SGHDT and YYEEEE. The CDR3 DNA reads TGTGCCAGCAGCTTGTCCCCCGTCGGGCAGGGGTATGGGGCCAACGTCCTGACTTTC. It translates to CASSLSPVGQGYGANVLTF.